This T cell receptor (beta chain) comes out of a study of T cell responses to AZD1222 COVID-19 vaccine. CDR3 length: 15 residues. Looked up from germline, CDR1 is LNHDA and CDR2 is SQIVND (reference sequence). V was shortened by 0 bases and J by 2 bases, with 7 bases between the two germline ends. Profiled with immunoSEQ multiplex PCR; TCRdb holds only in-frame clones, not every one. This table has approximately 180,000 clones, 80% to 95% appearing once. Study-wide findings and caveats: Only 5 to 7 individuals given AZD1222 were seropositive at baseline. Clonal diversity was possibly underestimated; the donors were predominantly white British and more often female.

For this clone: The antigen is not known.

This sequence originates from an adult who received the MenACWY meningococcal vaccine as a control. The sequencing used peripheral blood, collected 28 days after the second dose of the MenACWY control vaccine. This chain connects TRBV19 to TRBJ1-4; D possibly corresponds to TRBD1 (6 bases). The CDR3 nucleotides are TGTGCCAGTAGTATAGAGGGGGGCACTAATGAAAAACTGTTTTTT. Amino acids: CASSIEGGTNEKLFF.